The next 4 T cell receptor beta chains were all read from a single sample in a study of T cell changes during pregnancy in multiple sclerosis. Produced via immunoSEQ multiplex PCR; TCRdb's table is partial and in-frame only. The table includes around 60,000 clones, roughly 93% detected once. The source was CD4+ T cells from peripheral blood mononuclear cells, collected before pregnancy. The receptor set was obtained from a female donor with multiple sclerosis, enrolled in a pregnancy study.

This chain's CDR3 is CASTQGQGLNSPLHF. The CDR3 DNA is TGTGCCAGCACCCAAGGGCAGGGACTGAATTCACCCCTCCACTTT. The chain employs TRBV2 and TRBJ1-6, with D possibly TRBD1 on 5 matching bases. The CDR3 loop spans 15 amino acids. Per germline, CDR1 SNHLY and CDR2 FYNNEI. The ends were cut back, 7 bases at V and 7 bases at J, with 17 bases in the middle. The complete variable domain, with remaining parts taken from reference TRBV2 and TRBJ1-6, reads EPEVTQTPSHQVTQMGQEVILRCVPISNHLYFYWYRQILGQKVEFLVSFYNNEISEKSEIFDDQFSVERPDGSNFTLKIRSTKLEDSAMYFCASTQGQGLNSPLHFGNGTRLTVT.

This clone was counted between two and nine times. The chain carries TRBV2 and TRBJ2-1; TRBD2 agrees at 11 bases. V shed 5 bases and J 8 bases; nucleotides not matched to a gene: 8. Germline V gene lookup returns CDR1 SNHLY and CDR2 FYNNEI. The CDR3 spans 15 residues. The CDR3 region has the DNA TGTGCCAGCAGTCCCCCTACTAGCGGGGGTTATGAGCAGTTCTTC. Translated: CASSPPTSGGYEQFF.

This clone was seen a handful of times. The chain has TRBV7-3 and TRBJ2-7; 9 bases match TRBD2. CDR3 length equals 15 residues. Germline V gives CDR1 SGHTA, CDR2 FQGTGA. V lost 2 bases, J lost 9 bases, and 11 bases stayed unmatched. CDR3 DNA sequence: TGTGCCAGCAGCTTAGCGGGTGATAGCGGGAGTGTGCAGTACTTC. Translated: CASSLAGDSGSVQYF.

This clone has only a few counts. V gene TRBV5-8 combines with J gene TRBJ1-3; D possibly corresponds to TRBD1 (6 bases). The length of the CDR3 is 16 residues. Germline V CDR1 and CDR2: SGHTS, YDEGEE. V was trimmed by 5 bases and J by 0 bases, leaving 15 bases between them. The CDR3 DNA follows: TGTGCCAGCAGGTTAAGAGGGGGTCCCTCTGGAAACACCATATATTTT. Amino acid sequence: CASRLRGGPSGNTIYF.